This TCR beta chain was sequenced for a study of cytomegalovirus exposure and HLA in healthy donors. The CDR3 has 15 amino acids. Germline values: CDR1 SEHNR, CDR2 FQNEAQ (reference sequence). V shed 3 bases and J 0 bases; nucleotides not matched to a gene: 4. The study, taken as a whole, reports: Sequencing likely generated an artifact that appeared as a cluster of highly shared sequence variants.

Regarding this clone: Its cognate antigen is unknown.

Vbeta (60) and Jbeta (13) primers were used in the PCR. Assay: immunoSEQ multiplex PCR; the TCRdb copy retains only in-frame clones and omits some. The table includes under 150,000 clones, around 78% detected once. Sequencing was performed on PBMCs. This chain joins TRBV7-9 and TRBJ1-1, with 7 bases aligning to TRBD1. The receptor was isolated from a woman aged 50 to 65 in good health and CMV-seronegative. The CDR3 region is CASSFLTGMNTEAFF. In DNA form, the CDR3 reads TGTGCCAGCAGCTTCCTGACAGGGATGAACACTGAAGCTTTCTTT. Combining the CDR3 with reference TRBV7-9 and TRBJ1-1 gives the whole variable domain DTGVSQNPRHKITKRGQNVTFRCDPISEHNRLYWYRQTLGQGPEFLTYFQNEAQLEKSRLLSDRFSAERPKGSFSTLEIQRTEQGDSAMYLCASSFLTGMNTEAFFGQGTRLTVV.